These 6 T cell receptor beta chains share one sample of origin, sequenced in a study of STAT5B mutations in CD4+ large granular lymphocyte leukemia. Libraries were prepared by immunoSEQ multiplex PCR; TCRdb keeps only in-frame clonotypes and omits some of them. Of tens of thousands of clones listed, approximately 80% are singletons. The sample taken for sequencing was CD4+ T cells from blood buffy coats. These receptors originate from a human donor in good health.

The chain uses TRBV12-5 and TRBJ2-7, with D perhaps matching TRBD2 (5 bases). V gave up 6 bases and J gave up 6 bases, with 12 bases separating them. The germline CDR1 and CDR2 sequences are LGHNT and FRNRAP. This CDR3 is 12 amino acids long. CDR3 protein: CASGREKGEQYF. The CDR3 DNA sequence: TGTGCTAGTGGACGGGAAAAGGGCGAGCAGTACTTC.

The CDR3 sequence is CASSQMGTREYEQYF. The CDR3 coding sequence is TGTGCCAGCAGTCAGATGGGGACAAGGGAATACGAGCAGTACTTC. The chain couples TRBV7-3 to TRBJ2-7, with D tentatively TRBD1 (6 bases). Germline-derived CDR1 and CDR2 are SGHTA and FQGTGA. V lost 6 bases and J 4 bases, leaving 19 bases between the germline ends. CDR3 length equals 15 residues.

The rearrangement uses TRBV19 and TRBJ2-7; 10 bases match TRBD1. The CDR3 covers 14 residues. Germline-derived CDR1 and CDR2 are LNHDA and SQIVND (reference sequence). The V and J ends lost 5 bases and 5 bases, in that order; junction bases with no gene match: 6. CDR3 residues: CASSARTGGNEQYF. CDR3 DNA: TGTGCCAGTAGTGCCCGGACAGGGGGGAACGAGCAGTACTTC.

This chain connects TRBV19 to TRBJ2-2, with D possibly matching TRBD2 (6 bases). Germline V gene sequence: CDR1 LNHDA, CDR2 SQIVND (reference sequence). The CDR3 length is 17 residues. Trimming took 3 bases from V and 6 from J, leaving 20 bases between them. The CDR3 protein is CASSIHPGEGYAGELFF. The CDR3 DNA reads TGTGCCAGTAGTATCCACCCGGGGGAAGGGTATGCCGGGGAGCTGTTTTTT.

The CDR3 loop is CASSDGIYGYTF. In DNA, the CDR3 is TGTGCCAGCAGTGACGGAATCTATGGCTACACCTTC. The J gene is TRBJ1-2, the V gene TRBV6-1; D gene uncertain. CDR1 and CDR2 from the germline V gene are MNHNS and SASEGT. The length of the CDR3 is 12 residues. V was cut by 3 bases and J by 4 bases, with 6 bases left in between.

J is TRBJ2-1 and V is TRBV5-1, with 12 nucleotides matching TRBD2. The germline V gene encodes CDR1 SGHRS and CDR2 YFSETQ. V was clipped by 4 bases and J by 11 bases; unmatched bases: 10. The CDR3 contains 15 residues. CDR3 region: CASSLRTSGEGKQFF. DNA of the CDR3: TGCGCCAGCAGCCTCCGGACTAGCGGGGAGGGGAAGCAGTTCTTC.